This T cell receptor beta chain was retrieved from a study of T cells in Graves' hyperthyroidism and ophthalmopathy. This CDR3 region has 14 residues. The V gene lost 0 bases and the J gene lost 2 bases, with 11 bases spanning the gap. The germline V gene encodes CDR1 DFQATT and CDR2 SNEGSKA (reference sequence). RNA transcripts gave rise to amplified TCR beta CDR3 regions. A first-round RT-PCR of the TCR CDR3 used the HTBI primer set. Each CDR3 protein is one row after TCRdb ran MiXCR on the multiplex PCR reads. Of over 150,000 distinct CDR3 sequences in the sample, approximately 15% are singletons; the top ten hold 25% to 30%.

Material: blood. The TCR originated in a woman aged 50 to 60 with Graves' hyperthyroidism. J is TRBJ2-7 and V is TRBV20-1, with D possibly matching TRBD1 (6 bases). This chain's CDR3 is CSARDPDRAYEQYF. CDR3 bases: TGCAGTGCTAGAGATCCGGACAGAGCCTACGAGCAGTACTTC.